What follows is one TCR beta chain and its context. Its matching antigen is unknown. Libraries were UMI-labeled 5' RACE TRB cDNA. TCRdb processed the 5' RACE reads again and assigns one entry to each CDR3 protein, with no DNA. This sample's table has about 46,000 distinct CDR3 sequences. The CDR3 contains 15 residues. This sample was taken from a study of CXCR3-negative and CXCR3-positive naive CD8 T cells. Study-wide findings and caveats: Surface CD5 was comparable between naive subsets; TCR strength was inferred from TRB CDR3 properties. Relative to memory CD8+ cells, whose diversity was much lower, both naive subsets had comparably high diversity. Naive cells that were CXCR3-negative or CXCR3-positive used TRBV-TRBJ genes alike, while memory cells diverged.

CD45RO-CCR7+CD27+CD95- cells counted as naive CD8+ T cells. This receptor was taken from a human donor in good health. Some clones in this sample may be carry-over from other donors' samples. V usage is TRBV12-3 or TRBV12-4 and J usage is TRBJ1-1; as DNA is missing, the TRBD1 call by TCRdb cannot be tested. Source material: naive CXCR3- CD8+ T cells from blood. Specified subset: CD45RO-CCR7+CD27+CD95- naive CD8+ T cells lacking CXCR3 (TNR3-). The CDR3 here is CASSYDPGDRPEAFF.